Here is one T cell receptor beta chain with its context. Its matching antigen is unknown. Profiled with immunoSEQ multiplex PCR; TCRdb holds only in-frame clones, not every one. In the table there are approximately 62,000 clones, over 75% of which are singletons. Patients with a history of autoimmune disease or on systemic immunosuppression were excluded. The sample comes from a study of OX40 agonist ivuxolimab in advanced cancers. Study-level background: Patients received ivuxolimab, an intravenous treatment, every 2 weeks at 0.01 to 10 mg/kg. A history of anti-PD-1, anti-PD-L1 or anti-CTLA-4 therapy was acceptable, and over 35% had some. General study findings and limits: Also present in some nonresponders was a low level of normalized T-cell clonal expansion.

Trimming stripped 2 bases from V and 4 bases from J, with 7 bases between. The germline gives CDR1 SGHTA, CDR2 FQGNSA. The CDR3 consists of 13 residues. This TCR derives from an adult with an advanced solid tumor such as melanoma, head and neck, liver or kidney cancer. This sequence joins TRBV7-2 and TRBJ2-3; D is uncertain. Sample: CD4+ or CD8+ T cells sorted from blood, taken in a trial of the OX40 agonist ivuxolimab. The CDR3 bases are TGTGCCAGCAGCTTATCCCCCCCAGATACGCAGTATTTT. Protein product: CASSLSPPDTQYF. Filled out from reference TRBV7-2 and TRBJ2-3, the complete variable domain reads GAGVSQSPSNKVTEKGKDVELRCDPISGHTALYWYRQSLGQGLEFLIYFQGNSAPDKSGLPSDRFSAERTGGSVSTLTIQRTQQEDSAVYLCASSLSPPDTQYFGPGTRLTVL.